This T cell receptor beta chain was observed in a study of regulatory T cells in long-lasting Graves disease. This clonotype was seen many times. Its antigen is still unknown. The CDR3 is 13 amino acids. The germline V gene has CDR1 KGHSH and CDR2 LQKENI. The ends were cut back, 8 bases at V and 3 bases at J, with 12 bases in the middle. Arm-PCR of CDR3 regions with iRepertoire HTBI primers generated TCR beta libraries. Per the original methods: Identified across the samples were 50 to 70 TRBV segments and 13 to 15 TRBJ segments. Via MiXCR, TCRdb re-called the multiplex PCR reads, giving one row per CDR3 protein. TCRdb's processing, not the authors' own work, is the source of the V and J calls. The sample shows more than 300,000 distinct CDR3 sequences, roughly 15% of them seen only once. Documented time point: newly diagnosed GD, antithyroid drugs for less than 3 months. Following extraction of RNA from PBMCs, that RNA was used to make the TCR library.

General study results and limits: Among samples with persistent disease, TRBV28, TRBJ1-2 and TRBJ2-5 were favored.

This rearrangement joins TRBV18 to TRBJ2-3; D remains unclear. The source material was peripheral blood mononuclear cells (PBMCs), sampled at new diagnosis, from a patient treated with antithyroid drugs. The source of this sequence is a female donor with Graves disease. CDR3: CASSPRGTDTQYF. The CDR3 DNA sequence: TGTGCCAGCAGCCCTCGTGGGACAGATACGCAGTATTTT.